This entry lists 2 T cell receptor beta chains sequenced from one sample in a study of blood T cells in healthy people across ages. It was with a sample-barcoded 5' primer and a J-beta primer mix that a second PCR of roughly 7 to 12 cycles was run. A single record per CDR3 protein comes from TCRdb applying MiXCR to the 5' RACE reads. The table includes roughly 1.5 million distinct CDR3 sequences, approximately 42% detected once. Sequencing was done on a sample of blood. Receptors originate from a woman aged 18-29 years in good health.

This clonotype was detected only a few times. The chain employs TRBV7-2 and TRBJ2-7, with no clear D. CDR1 is SGHTA and CDR2 is FQGNSA in the germline V gene. The V gene lost 5 bases and the J gene lost 0 bases, with 11 bases spanning the gap. The CDR3 extends over 14 amino acids. CDR3 nucleotides: TGTGCCAGCAGCCCGACATACCACTCCTACGAGCAGTACTTC. Translated: CASSPTYHSYEQYF.

The rearrangement links TRBV29-1 to TRBJ2-4; 9 nucleotides align to TRBD1. The end of the DNA fits TRBJ2-7 better, so the J call may be wrong. The length of the CDR3 is 14 residues. CDR1 is SQVTM and CDR2 is ANQGSEA in the germline V gene. The CDR3 sequence: CSANRDRAIFEQYF. The CDR3 DNA sequence: TGCAGCGCCAACCGGGACAGGGCAATTTTCGAGCAGTACTTC.